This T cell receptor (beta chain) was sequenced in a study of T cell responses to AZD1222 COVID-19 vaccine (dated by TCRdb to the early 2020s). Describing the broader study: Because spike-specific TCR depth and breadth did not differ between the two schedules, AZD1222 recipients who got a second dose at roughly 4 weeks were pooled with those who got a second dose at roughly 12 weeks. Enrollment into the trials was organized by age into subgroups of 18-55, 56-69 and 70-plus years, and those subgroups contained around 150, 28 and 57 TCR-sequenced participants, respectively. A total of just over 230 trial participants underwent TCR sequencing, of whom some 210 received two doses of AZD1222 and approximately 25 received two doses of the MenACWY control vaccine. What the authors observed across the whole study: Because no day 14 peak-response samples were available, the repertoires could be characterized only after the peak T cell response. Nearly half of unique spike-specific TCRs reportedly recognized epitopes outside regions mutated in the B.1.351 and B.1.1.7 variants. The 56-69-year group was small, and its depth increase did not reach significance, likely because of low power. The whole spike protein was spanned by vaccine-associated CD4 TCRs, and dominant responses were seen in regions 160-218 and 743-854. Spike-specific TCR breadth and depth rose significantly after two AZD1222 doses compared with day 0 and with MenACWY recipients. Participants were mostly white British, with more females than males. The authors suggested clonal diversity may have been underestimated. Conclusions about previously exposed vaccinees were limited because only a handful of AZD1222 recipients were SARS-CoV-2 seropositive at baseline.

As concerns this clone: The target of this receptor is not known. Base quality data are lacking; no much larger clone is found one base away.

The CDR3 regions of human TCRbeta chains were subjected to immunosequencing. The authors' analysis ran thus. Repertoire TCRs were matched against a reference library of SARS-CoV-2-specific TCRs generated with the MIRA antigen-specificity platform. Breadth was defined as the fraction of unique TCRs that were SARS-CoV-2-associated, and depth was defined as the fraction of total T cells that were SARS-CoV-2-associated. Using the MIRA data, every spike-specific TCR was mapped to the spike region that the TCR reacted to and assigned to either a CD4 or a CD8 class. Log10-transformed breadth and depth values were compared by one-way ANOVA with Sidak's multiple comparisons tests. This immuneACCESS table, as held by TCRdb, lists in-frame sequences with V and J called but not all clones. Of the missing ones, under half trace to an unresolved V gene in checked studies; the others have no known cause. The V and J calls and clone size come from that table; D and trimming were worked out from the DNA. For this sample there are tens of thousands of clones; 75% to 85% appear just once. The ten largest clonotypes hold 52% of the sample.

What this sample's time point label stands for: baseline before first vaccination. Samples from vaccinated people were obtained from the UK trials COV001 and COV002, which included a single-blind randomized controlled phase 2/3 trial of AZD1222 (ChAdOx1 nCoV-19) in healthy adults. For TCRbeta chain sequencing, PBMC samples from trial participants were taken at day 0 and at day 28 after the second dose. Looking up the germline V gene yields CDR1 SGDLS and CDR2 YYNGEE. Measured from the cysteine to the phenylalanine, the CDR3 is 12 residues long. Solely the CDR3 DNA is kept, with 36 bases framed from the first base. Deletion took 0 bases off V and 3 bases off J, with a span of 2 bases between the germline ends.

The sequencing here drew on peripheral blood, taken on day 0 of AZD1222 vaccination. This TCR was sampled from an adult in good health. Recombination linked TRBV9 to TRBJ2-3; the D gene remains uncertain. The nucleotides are TGTGCCAGCAGCGTAGGGACAGATACGCAGTATTTT. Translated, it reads CASSVGTDTQYF.